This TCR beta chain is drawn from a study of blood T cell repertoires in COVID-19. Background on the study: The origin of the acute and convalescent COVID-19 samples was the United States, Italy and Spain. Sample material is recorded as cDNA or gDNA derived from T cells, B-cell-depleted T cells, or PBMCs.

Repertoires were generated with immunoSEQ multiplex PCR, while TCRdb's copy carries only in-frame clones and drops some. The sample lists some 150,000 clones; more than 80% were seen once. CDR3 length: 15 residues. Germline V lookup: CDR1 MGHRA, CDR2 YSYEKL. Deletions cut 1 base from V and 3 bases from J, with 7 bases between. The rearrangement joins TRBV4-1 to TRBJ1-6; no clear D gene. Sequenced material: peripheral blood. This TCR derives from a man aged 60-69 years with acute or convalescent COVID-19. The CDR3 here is CASSQGSLYNSPLHF. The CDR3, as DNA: TGCGCCAGCAGCCAAGGCAGTCTCTATAATTCACCCCTCCACTTT.